The 24 T cell receptor beta chains below were found in one sample sequenced in a study of T cell repertoires in cytomegalovirus infection. These TCRs' antigens remain unknown. TCRdb fed the reads into MiXCR, producing one record per CDR3 protein. The sample records hundreds of thousands of distinct CDR3 sequences, more than 40% being singletons. The starting material was cultured PBMCs, obtained from culture after CMV antigen stimulation. The receptor set was obtained from a human donor in good health (CMV status not recorded). Some clones in this sample may be carry-over from other donors' samples.

This clonotype has ten or more counts. V is TRBV7-2 and J is TRBJ2-4; the D gene is possibly TRBD2 (6 bases). CDR3 length: 16 amino acids. Germline V CDR1 and CDR2: SGHTA, FQGNSA. V dropped 2 bases and J dropped 1 base, with 12 bases sitting between them. CDR3 in DNA: TGTGCCAGCAGCTTAATCCGGGAGCTGGCCAAAAACATTCAGTACTTC. Encoded protein: CASSLIRELAKNIQYF.

Only a few counts were recorded for this clonotype. This chain uses TRBV7-2 with TRBJ2-1; 9 bases agree with TRBD1. Germline CDR1 is SGHTA and CDR2 is FQGNSA. Trimming at V came to 7 bases and at J to 6 bases, leaving 7 bases not matched to a gene. The CDR3 has 14 amino acids. The CDR3 DNA is TGTGCCAGCAACGGAGGACAGGGGCGCAATGAGCAGTTCTTC. As protein: CASNGGQGRNEQFF.

CDR3 nucleotides: TGTGCCAGCAGCGCCGCTAGCGGGAGACTCTACGAGCAGTACTTC. Protein product: CASSAASGRLYEQYF. The chain is built from TRBV7-3 and TRBJ2-7; TRBD2 matches 10 bases. The V gene end was trimmed by 5 bases and the J gene end by 3 bases; junction bases not matched to a gene: 7. Looked up from germline, CDR1 is SGHTA and CDR2 is FQGTGA. The CDR3 runs to 15 residues.

The chain recombines TRBV7-6 with TRBJ2-5; D might be TRBD2 (6 bases). This CDR3 has 15 residues. The germline CDR1 and CDR2 sequences are SGHVS and FNYEAQ. V shed 8 bases and J shed 5 bases, with 21 bases lying between them. The CDR3 DNA is TGTGCCAGCGCCCACCCTACAGGAGGGATGGAGACCCAGTACTTC. Protein sequence: CASAHPTGGMETQYF.

V usage is TRBV7-8 and J usage is TRBJ2-7; possibly TRBD2 for D (5 bases). Germline loops: CDR1 SGHVS, CDR2 FQNEAQ. Trimming took 0 bases from V and 5 from J, leaving 11 bases between them. The CDR3 consists of 14 residues. The DNA for the CDR3 is TGTGCCAGCAGCTTAGCCGGGAATAAAGACGAGCAGTACTTC. This translates into CASSLAGNKDEQYF.

This clonotype was counted a few times. The chain couples TRBV7-8 to TRBJ2-1; perhaps D is TRBD1 or TRBD2 (5 bases each). From germline, CDR1 is SGHVS and CDR2 FQNEAQ. The V and J ends lost 4 bases and 4 bases respectively, with 8 bases between them. This CDR3 comprises 13 residues. The CDR3 reads CASSWDGYNEQFF. CDR3 in DNA: TGTGCCAGCAGCTGGGACGGATACAATGAGCAGTTCTTC.

This clonotype was detected many times. This chain links TRBV7-2 with TRBJ1-4; D might be TRBD1 (5 bases). The germline V and J ends were trimmed by 6 bases and 5 bases, with 13 bases remaining between them. The CDR3 extends over 14 amino acids. Germline assignment: CDR1 SGHTA and CDR2 FQGNSA. CDR3 DNA sequence: TGTGCCAGCAGTCCCGGGACTCAAAATGAAAAACTGTTTTTT. Amino acids: CASSPGTQNEKLFF.

The chain uses TRBV18 and TRBJ2-7, with TRBD1 matching over 7 bases. CDR3 length equals 15 residues. The germline CDR1 and CDR2 sequences are KGHSH and LQKENI. The V segment lost 6 bases and the J segment 3 bases; nucleotides outside the gene matches: 11. The CDR3 region is CASSPTGIGGYEQYF. CDR3 nucleotides: TGTGCCAGCTCGCCGACAGGGATAGGTGGCTACGAGCAGTACTTC.

The chain uses TRBV7-2 and TRBJ2-3; TRBD2 matches 7 bases. The V gene end was trimmed by 6 bases and the J gene end by 2 bases; junction bases not matched to a gene: 8. This CDR3 has 15 residues. The germline V gene encodes CDR1 SGHTA and CDR2 FQGNSA. CDR3 region: CASRPGTTLTDTQYF. In DNA form, the CDR3 reads TGTGCCAGCAGACCCGGGACTACCCTCACAGATACGCAGTATTTT.

The chain employs TRBV2 and TRBJ2-3; 14 bases map to TRBD2. The germline V gene encodes CDR1 SNHLY and CDR2 FYNNEI. The junction had 9 bases not matched to a gene; V was cut back by 2 bases and J by 5 bases. The CDR3 totals 18 residues. CDR3 in DNA: TGTGCCAGCAGTGAATCGAGACTAGCGGGAGGGGGAGGAGATACGCAGTATTTT. Protein: CASSESRLAGGGGDTQYF.

The CDR3 DNA sequence: TGTGCCAGCAGCTTAGGATTAGGGGGTCCAGGGCTGAATCAGCCCCAGCATTTT. Its translation is CASSLGLGGPGLNQPQHF. The rearrangement uses TRBV7-6 and TRBJ1-5, with a tentative D call TRBD1 (6 bases). V was clipped by 1 base and J by 4 bases, with 20 bases between them. Per the germline V gene, CDR1 is SGHVS and CDR2 is FNYEAQ. The CDR3 is 18 amino acids.

In its sample, this clonotype was seen a few times. V usage is TRBV6-1 and J usage is TRBJ1-2; 7 bases are shared with TRBD1. V gave up 1 base and J gave up 5 bases; unmatched junction bases: 16. The length of the CDR3 is 18 residues. Germline V CDR1 and CDR2: MNHNS, SASEGT. CDR3 protein: CASSEVMNAETGTYGYTF. CDR3 DNA: TGTGCCAGCAGTGAAGTGATGAATGCGGAGACAGGGACTTATGGCTACACCTTC.

The chain uses TRBV6-2 or TRBV6-3 and TRBJ2-3; D is perhaps TRBD1 or TRBD2 (6 bases each). The CDR3 covers 15 residues. V dropped 2 bases and J dropped 4 bases, with 13 bases sitting between them. CDR1 MNHEY and CDR2 SVGEGT come from the germline V gene. The DNA for the CDR3 is TGTGCCAGCAGTTACCCGGTCGGGGGCCCAGATACGCAGTATTTT. This encodes CASSYPVGGPDTQYF.

V is TRBV27 and J is TRBJ2-7; TRBD1 aligns across 10 bases. V lost 3 bases to trimming and J lost 4 bases; unmatched junction nucleotides: 3. The CDR3 totals 14 residues. Germline V gene lookup returns CDR1 MNHEY and CDR2 SMNVEV (reference sequence). The DNA for the CDR3 is TGTGCCAGCAGTTTCAGGGACAGGGGTTACGAGCAGTACTTC. Amino acids: CASSFRDRGYEQYF.

The J gene is TRBJ2-3, the V gene TRBV7-2, with TRBD2 matching over 7 bases. Losses at the gene ends were 5 bases for V and 3 bases for J; bases not matched to a gene: 14. This CDR3 spans 17 amino acids. Per the germline V gene, CDR1 is SGHTA and CDR2 is FQGNSA. DNA for the CDR3: TGTGCCAGCAGCGCCATACCGCGTTGGGGGGGGACAGATACGCAGTATTTT. Amino acids: CASSAIPRWGGTDTQYF.

The V and J genes are TRBV6-6 and TRBJ2-2; D is perhaps TRBD1 or TRBD2 (6 bases each). CDR1 is MNHNY, CDR2 SVGAGI, per germline (reference sequence). Trimming removed 6 bases at V and 5 bases at J, with 22 bases between. The CDR3 contains 17 residues. CDR3: CASRNWGGGPGTGELFF. The CDR3 bases are TGTGCCAGCAGGAACTGGGGTGGGGGGCCGGGGACCGGGGAGCTGTTTTTT.

In its sample, this clonotype was seen a few times. V usage is TRBV6-5 and J usage is TRBJ1-6; D call uncertain. V was pared by 2 bases and J by 7 bases, with 3 bases between. Germline lookup yields CDR1 MNHEY and CDR2 SVGAGI. The CDR3 has 12 amino acids. CDR3 sequence reads: CASSYGNSPLHF. CDR3 sequence (DNA): TGTGCCAGCAGTTACGGAAATTCACCCCTCCACTTT.

The J gene is TRBJ2-1, the V gene TRBV30, with D possibly matching TRBD1 (7 bases). V lost 0 bases to trimming and J lost 6 bases, with 15 bases between them. The CDR3 is made up of 15 amino acids. Germline V gene sequence: CDR1 GTSNPN, CDR2 SVGIG (reference sequence). This chain's CDR3 is CAWSVRGTVFNEQFF. The CDR3 region has the DNA TGTGCCTGGAGTGTACGGGGGACAGTGTTCAATGAGCAGTTCTTC.

In this sample, this clonotype turned up a few times. The V and J genes are TRBV24-1 and TRBJ2-3; TRBD1 agrees at 8 bases. The CDR3 spans 19 residues. The trim removed 0 bases at V and 2 bases at J, leaving 12 bases unmatched. Germline values: CDR1 KGHDR, CDR2 SFDVKD. CDR3 DNA sequence: TGTGCCACCAGTGATTTGGACCCGACAGGGGCTCTTAACACAGATACGCAGTATTTT. As protein: CATSDLDPTGALNTDTQYF.

The CDR3 coding sequence is TGTGCCAGCAGCCCGACTTGGGCAACTAATGAAAAACTGTTTTTT. Translation: CASSPTWATNEKLFF. The chain links TRBV7-2 to TRBJ1-4; D not resolved. The germline CDR1 and CDR2 sequences are SGHTA and FQGNSA. CDR3 length equals 15 residues. Trimming took off 5 bases at V and 0 bases at J, with 10 bases between the two ends.

In its sample, this clonotype was seen once. The rearrangement links TRBV5-3 to TRBJ2-1; D may match TRBD1 or TRBD2 (5 bases each). TRBV5-3 is placed among ORFs of uncertain function. CDR3 length: 14 amino acids. V lost 8 bases, J lost 6 bases, and 18 bases lay in between. The CDR3 DNA sequence: TGTGCCAGCAGTTGGGGGACGAGGGGCAATGAGCAGTTCTTC. The encoded protein is CASSWGTRGNEQFF.

The sample holds a few counts of this clonotype. The chain links TRBV10-3 to TRBJ1-6; 7 nucleotides align to TRBD1. In germline, CDR1 is ENHRY, CDR2 SYGVKD. The J segment lost 9 bases and the V segment lost 0 bases, leaving 17 bases of the junction unmatched. The CDR3 consists of 19 residues. Written as DNA, the CDR3 is TGTGCCATCAGTGAGTCACCTGGACAGGTATTAACCCAAGGTTCACCCCTCCACTTT. This translates into CAISESPGQVLTQGSPLHF.

The V and J genes are TRBV7-6 and TRBJ2-7; 9 positions match TRBD2. CDR1 SGHVS and CDR2 FNYEAQ come from the germline V gene. V lost 2 bases and J lost 4; bases outside the gene matches: 12. The CDR3 consists of 17 residues. CDR3 in amino acids: CASSLRVGRGGVYEQYF. CDR3 coding DNA: TGTGCCAGCAGCTTACGGGTCGGGCGCGGGGGGGTTTACGAGCAGTACTTC.

The chain recombines TRBV6-2 or TRBV6-3 with TRBJ2-1; D is ambiguous. Germline V gene sequence: CDR1 MNHEY, CDR2 SVGEGT. Trimming left V 4 bases short and J 0 bases short, with 13 bases between. The length of the CDR3 is 16 residues. The DNA for the CDR3 is TGTGCCAGCAGTTCCCCCCGGGTGAGCTCCTACAATGAGCAGTTCTTC. Translation: CASSSPRVSSYNEQFF.